One and the same sample provided the 26 T cell receptor beta chains below, sequenced in a study of T cell clonality in common variable immunodeficiency. Generated by immunoSEQ multiplex PCR, the TCRdb table keeps only in-frame clones and is missing some. The specimen has fewer than 50,000 clones, none found just once. What was sequenced was peripheral blood mononuclear cells. These receptors all come from a person aged 18 to 75 in good health.

This clone was observed at least ten times. The sequence runs out 3 residues before the end of the CDR3; the remainder is reconstructed from the germline J gene. This chain joins TRBV29-1 and TRBJ1-1; a possible D gene is TRBD1 (6 bases). CDR1 is SQVTM, CDR2 ANQGSEA, per germline. The CDR3 consists of 13 residues. The CDR3 here is CSVEDLPGDQAFF. The CDR3 bases that were read are TGCAGCGTTGAAGATCTGCCAGGGGACCAA. Combining the CDR3 with reference TRBV29-1 and TRBJ1-1 gives the whole variable domain SAVISQKPSRDICQRGTSLTIQCQVDSQVTMMFWYRQQPGQSLTLIATANQGSEATYESGFVIDKFPISRPNLTFSTLTVSNMSPEDSSIYLCSVEDLPGDQAFFGQGTRLTVV.

This clone was picked up many times. The sequenced fragment ends 3 residues before the CDR3 boundary, so the rest is inferred from the germline J gene. The J gene is TRBJ2-3, the V gene TRBV20-1; 13 bases are shared with TRBD2. Germline V gives CDR1 DFQATT, CDR2 SNEGSKA (reference sequence). The CDR3 is 15 residues long. Germline trimming cut 4 bases from V and 2 bases from J; bases unmatched to any gene: 3. The part of the CDR3 DNA that was read is TGCAGTGCTAAAACTAGCGGGAGGGCCACAGATACG. Translation: CSAKTSGRATDT. The full CDR3 protein is CSAKTSGRATDTQYF.

In this sample, this clone turned up many times. The read ends 3 residues shy of where the CDR3 ends; the end is completed using the germline J gene. The V and J genes are TRBV5-1 and TRBJ1-4; TRBD1 is a possible D gene (5 bases). CDR1 SGHRS and CDR2 YFSETQ come from the germline V gene. This CDR3 is built from 15 residues. Trimming took 2 bases from V and 5 from J, leaving 13 bases between them. CDR3 in amino acids: CASSFEGLRNEKLFF. The part of the CDR3 DNA that was read is TGCGCCAGCAGCTTCGAGGGGCTTAGGAATGAAAAA.

In this sample, this clone turned up many times. The observed sequence ends 3 residues before the CDR3 terminus, with the missing tail filled in from the germline J gene. This chain joins TRBV9 and TRBJ2-3; D not resolved. This CDR3 has 13 amino acids. Trimming shortened V by 2 bases and J by 2 bases, and 6 bases separated the two germline ends. The germline V gene encodes CDR1 SGDLS and CDR2 YYNGEE. The sequenced CDR3 bases are TGTGCCAGCAGCGTCCTCTTCACAGATACG. As protein: CASSVLFTDT. The CDR3 reads in full as CASSVLFTDTQYF.

This clone was detected ten times or more. With the read ending 3 residues before the CDR3 end, the germline J gene is used to fill in that end. This sequence joins TRBV28 and TRBJ2-3; D gene unclear. Trimming left V 8 bases short and J 2 bases short, with 17 bases between. Germline assignment: CDR1 MDHEN and CDR2 SYDVKM. This CDR3 has 15 residues. CDR3 residues: CASYLPGSLTDTQYF. The CDR3 bases that were read are TGTGCCAGCTACCTCCCGGGTTCACTCACAGATACG.

This clone was recorded a few times. A much larger clone differs by one base, so this may be a read error. The CDR3 end falls 3 residues outside the read, so it is completed with the germline J gene. The V and J genes are TRBV6-2 or TRBV6-3 and TRBJ2-3, with 7 bases matching TRBD1. The CDR3 runs to 13 residues. Germline-derived CDR1 and CDR2 are MNHEY and SVGEGT. The CDR3 bases that were read are TGTGCCAGCAGCTCTGACAGGGTGCAGCCG. Residues: CASSSDRVQP. The CDR3, in full, reads CASSSDRVQPQYF.

Ten or more counts support this clone. Read sequence stops 3 residues before the CDR3 end, and the germline J gene provides the missing end. The genes are TRBV20-1 and TRBJ1-2, with D tentatively TRBD1 (5 bases). The CDR3 spans 13 residues. The ends were cut back, 0 bases at V and 6 bases at J, with 11 bases in the middle. Germline V lookup: CDR1 DFQATT, CDR2 SNEGSKA (reference sequence). CDR3 in amino acids: CSARDWGVHGYTF. CDR3 DNA (partial): TGCAGTGCTAGAGATTGGGGGGTCCATGGC.

This clone was counted ten times or more. Coverage ceases 3 residues before the CDR3 finishes, and the germline J gene fills in the end. Other DNA sequences in the sample encode the same CDR3. The chain uses TRBV18 and TRBJ2-5, with 12 bases lining up with TRBD2. V trimming: 3 bases; J trimming: 5 bases; junction bases outside the gene matches: 7. The CDR3 length is 16 residues. Per the germline V gene, CDR1 is KGHSH and CDR2 is LQKENI. CDR3 DNA (partial): TGTGCCAGCTCACCTCCTCGACTAGCGGGAGTGGAGACC. Protein: CASSPPRLAGVET. The CDR3 as a whole reads CASSPPRLAGVETQYF.

This clone was seen many times. The read falls 3 residues short of the CDR3 end, and the missing part is taken from the germline J gene. The chain joins TRBV4-2 to TRBJ2-3; 15 nucleotides agree with TRBD2. Looked up from germline, CDR1 is LGHNA and CDR2 is YNFKEQ. V shed 4 bases, J shed 0 bases, and the junction held 5 bases outside the gene matches. The CDR3 loop spans 18 amino acids. CDR3 DNA, as far as it was read: TGTGCCAGCAGCCTCGGGACTAGCGGGAGGCCCAGCACAGATACG. This sequence encodes CASSLGTSGRPSTDT. The entire CDR3 protein is CASSLGTSGRPSTDTQYF.

This clone occurred a few times. The read is 3 residues too short to cover the CDR3 end, so that end is filled in from the germline J gene. The chain joins TRBV7-2 to TRBJ1-1, with a tentative D call TRBD1 (6 bases). The germline gives CDR1 SGHTA, CDR2 FQGNSA. V shed 5 bases and J shed 4 bases, with 14 bases lying between them. The CDR3 contains 14 residues. The sequenced part of the CDR3 DNA is TGTGCCAGCAGCCTCAACAGGGTAGGCACTGAA. Protein product: CASSLNRVGTE. From start to end, the CDR3 is CASSLNRVGTEAFF.

This clone was seen repeatedly, ten times or more. Coverage ceases 3 residues before the CDR3 finishes, and the germline J gene fills in the end. The genes are TRBV28 and TRBJ1-4; a possible D gene is TRBD1 (5 bases). The germline CDR1 and CDR2 sequences are MDHEN and SYDVKM. The CDR3 totals 14 residues. V shed 2 bases and J shed 7 bases, with 11 bases lying between them. The CDR3: CASSLQGKIEKLFF. The sequenced part of the CDR3 DNA is TGTGCCAGCAGTTTACAGGGCAAGATTGAAAAA.

This clone was observed a few times. A read error may produce the germline difference seen at one junction end. The CDR3 end lies 3 residues beyond the end of the read and is filled in from the germline J gene. Other DNA sequences in the same sample also yield this CDR3. The chain has TRBV7-8 and TRBJ2-7; D is uncertain. The CDR3 consists of 14 residues. Per germline, CDR1 SGHVS and CDR2 FQNEAQ. The CDR3 is CASSFSTPSHEQYF. Incomplete CDR3 DNA: TGCGCCAGCAGCTTTAGCACACCTTCCCACGAG.

This clone has at least ten counts. From the germline J gene comes the end of the CDR3, since the read stops 3 residues before it. The chain uses TRBV19 and TRBJ1-4; D remains ambiguous. The CDR3 consists of 13 residues. The ends were cut back, 5 bases at V and 5 bases at J, with 9 bases in the middle. Germline assignment: CDR1 LNHDA and CDR2 SQIVND (reference sequence). CDR3 in amino acids: CASSLLKNEKLFF. Incomplete CDR3 DNA: TGTGCCAGTAGTCTCCTAAAAAATGAAAAA.

This clone has a count of ten or more. The read comes to an end 3 residues before the CDR3 does, leaving the germline J gene to fill in the end. The rearrangement joins TRBV30 to TRBJ2-4, with 7 bases aligning to TRBD1. V dropped 3 bases and J dropped 6; count of bases not matched to a gene: 5. The germline V gene encodes CDR1 GTSNPN and CDR2 SVGIG (reference sequence). The CDR3 covers 13 residues. The CDR3 loop is CAWSHRGRNIQYF. The covered CDR3 bases are TGTGCCTGGAGCCACAGGGGAAGAAACATT.

The sample holds many counts of this clone. Read sequence stops 3 residues before the CDR3 end, and the germline J gene provides the missing end. The V and J genes are TRBV29-1 and TRBJ2-7; 12 bases match TRBD1. This CDR3 spans 15 amino acids. V trimming: 6 bases; J trimming: 2 bases; junction bases outside the gene matches: 8. The germline V gene has CDR1 SQVTM and CDR2 ANQGSEA. The sequenced part of the CDR3 DNA is TGCAGCGTCACGGGGGACAGGGGGCGAACCTACGAG. Translated: CSVTGDRGRTYE. The complete CDR3 reads CSVTGDRGRTYEQYF.

This clone was counted at least ten times. The DNA ends 3 residues before the CDR3 does, and the rest of the CDR3 is filled in from the germline J gene. V and J are TRBV19 and TRBJ2-1, with 7 nucleotides matching TRBD2. The CDR3 is 17 amino acids. Trimming at V came to 5 bases and at J to 1 base, leaving 11 bases not matched to a gene. CDR1 is LNHDA and CDR2 is SQIVND in the germline V gene (reference sequence). This CDR3 is CASSPKLLAYSYNEQFF. The covered CDR3 bases are TGTGCCAGTAGTCCGAAACTACTAGCGTATTCCTACAATGAG.

This clone was seen many times. Sequencing ends 3 residues short of the CDR3 end; the germline J gene provides the rest. The V call is TRBV19, the J call TRBJ1-1, with 7 nucleotides matching TRBD1. The V gene end was trimmed by 4 bases and the J gene end by 3 bases; junction bases not matched to a gene: 5. CDR3 length: 14 residues. CDR1 and CDR2 (germline): LNHDA, SQIVND (reference sequence). The CDR3 DNA, read in part, is TGTGCCAGTAGTAACAGGGGTCCGGACACTGAA. It codes for CASSNRGPDTE. The full CDR3 protein is CASSNRGPDTEAFF.

This clone was observed many times. One junction end disagrees with the germline gene, perhaps due to a read error. The read terminates 3 residues ahead of where the CDR3 ends, so the germline J gene completes it. The chain carries TRBV18 and TRBJ1-1, with D possibly being TRBD1 (6 bases). This CDR3 has 13 amino acids. Germline V gene lookup returns CDR1 KGHSH and CDR2 LQKENI. Incomplete CDR3 DNA: TGTGCCAGCACACCGGACAGGAACACTGAA. It translates to CASTPDRNTE. The CDR3 in full is CASTPDRNTEAFF.

Ten or more counts support this clone. The CDR3 goes on 3 residues after the read ends, and that part is filled in from the germline J gene. The chain uses TRBV6-1 and TRBJ2-2, with 7 positions matching TRBD1. CDR1 is MNHNS, CDR2 SASEGT, per germline. This CDR3 has 15 amino acids. The J segment lost 4 bases and the V segment lost 4 bases, leaving 6 bases of the junction unmatched. The covered CDR3 bases are TGTGCCAGCAGTGCCGGGGACAGTGGCACCGGGGAG. This gives the protein CASSAGDSGTGE. The complete CDR3 protein is CASSAGDSGTGELFF.

This clone occurred many times. The observed sequence ends 3 residues before the CDR3 terminus, with the missing tail filled in from the germline J gene. At the DNA level, this CDR3 is encoded by other sequences in the same sample as well. This chain uses TRBV7-3 with TRBJ2-3, with TRBD2 matching over 8 bases. J gave up 0 bases and V 5 bases, and 4 bases lay outside the gene matches. Per the germline V gene, CDR1 is SGHTA and CDR2 is FQGTGA. The CDR3 has 15 amino acids. The CDR3 DNA, read in part, is TGTGCCAGCAGCATACTAGCGGTTAGCACAGATACG. Translation: CASSILAVSTDT. The CDR3 in its entirety is CASSILAVSTDTQYF.

This clone has at least ten counts. The CDR3 loop is CASSRSRDRGYEQYF. CDR3 bases read: TGTGCCAGCAGCCGATCCCGGGACAGGGGCTACGAG. The chain carries TRBV7-8 and TRBJ2-7; 10 nucleotides align to TRBD1. The read ends 3 residues before the CDR3 terminus; that terminus is restored from the germline J gene. Germline trimming cut 5 bases from V and 3 bases from J; bases unmatched to any gene: 7. The CDR3 length is 15 residues. The V gene's germline CDR1 is SGHVS and CDR2 FQNEAQ.

This clone was seen many times. The CDR3 extends 3 residues past the end of the read, so its final part is completed from the germline J gene. V and J are TRBV9 and TRBJ2-3; D is tentatively TRBD1 or TRBD2 (6 bases each). V lost 0 bases and J lost 4, with 21 bases in between. This CDR3 has 18 amino acids. Looked up from germline, CDR1 is SGDLS and CDR2 is YYNGEE. CDR3 bases read: TGTGCCAGCAGCGTAGGAGGGGGTGGCGGGACCTCATCAGATACG. Protein: CASSVGGGGGTSSDT. The whole CDR3 protein reads CASSVGGGGGTSSDTQYF.

For this clone: Germline is not matched at one junction end, which may reflect a read error. From the germline J gene comes the end of the CDR3, since the read stops 3 residues before it. The chain carries TRBV30 and TRBJ1-6, with TRBD1 identical over 11 bases. Looked up from germline, CDR1 is GTSNPN and CDR2 is SVGIG (reference sequence). The length of the CDR3 is 18 residues. CDR3 amino acids: CAWSIRDRGSSDNSPLHF. The sequenced part of the CDR3 DNA is TGTGCCTGGAGTATCCGGGACAGGGGGTCCTCCGATAATTCACCC.

There are many counts of this clone. The CDR3 end falls 3 residues outside the read, so it is completed with the germline J gene. This sequence joins TRBV2 and TRBJ2-3; no clear D. In germline, CDR1 is SNHLY, CDR2 FYNNEI. The V end lost 1 base, the J end lost 3 bases, and 11 bases lay between the germline ends. There are 15 residues in the CDR3. Partial CDR3 DNA: TGTGCCAGCAGTGAAGATTTGGTCACTACAGATACG. Its translation is CASSEDLVTTDT. The whole CDR3 protein reads CASSEDLVTTDTQYF.

This clone occurred a few times. The CDR3 extends 3 residues past the end of the read, so its final part is completed from the germline J gene. The chain carries TRBV10-2 and TRBJ2-1, with TRBD2 identical over 8 bases. This CDR3 contains 15 residues. J gave up 0 bases and V 5 bases, and 3 bases lay outside the gene matches. The germline gives CDR1 WSHSY, CDR2 SAAADI. CDR3 sequence: CASSRGLVSYNEQFF. The sequenced part of the CDR3 DNA is TGCGCCAGCAGTAGGGGACTAGTCTCCTACAATGAG.

Ten or more counts support this clone. The read terminates 3 residues ahead of where the CDR3 ends, so the germline J gene completes it. V is TRBV19 and J is TRBJ2-5, with a possible D match to TRBD2 (5 bases). This CDR3 is built from 15 residues. Trimming stripped 5 bases from V and 5 bases from J, with 18 bases between. Germline values: CDR1 LNHDA, CDR2 SQIVND (reference sequence). This CDR3 reads CASSVRGLGSETQYF. CDR3 DNA (partial): TGTGCCAGTAGTGTACGGGGTTTAGGGTCGGAGACC.